A selection of T cell receptor beta chains follows, all from one sample in a study of blood T cell repertoires in COVID-19. The assay was immunoSEQ multiplex PCR, and TCRdb's table has in-frame clones only and misses some. Of over 150,000 clones in the sample, roughly 82% were seen once. Input material: peripheral blood. The receptors were gathered from a human donor in a cohort sampled during active COVID-19. CDR3s include the opening cysteine and the closing phenylalanine or tryptophan. A D gene is named only where the DNA matches it firmly. Some rows have no size entry. The others give once, few or many, or a class for an expanded clone.

j_gene: TRBJ1-2; d_gene: TRBD1; v_gene: TRBV5-1; abundance: -; CDR3nt: TGCGCCAGCAGCTTGGGAGGGGGCGCGGATGGCTACACCTTC; CDR3aa: CASSLGGGADGYTF
j_gene: TRBJ2-7; d_gene: -; v_gene: TRBV6-5; abundance: -; CDR3nt: TGTGCCAGCAGTTACTATCCCCAGGAATCGCACGAGCAGTACTTC; CDR3aa: CASSYYPQESHEQYF
j_gene: TRBJ2-1; d_gene: -; v_gene: TRBV6-5; abundance: -; CDR3nt: TGTGCCAGCAGTTACCGACGTGGGAGCTCCTACAATGAGCAGTTCTTC; CDR3aa: CASSYRRGSSYNEQFF
j_gene: TRBJ1-3; d_gene: -; v_gene: TRBV9; abundance: -; CDR3nt: TGTGCCAGCAGCGTACAGGGCCCCTCTGGAAACACCATATATTTT; CDR3aa: CASSVQGPSGNTIYF
j_gene: TRBJ1-1; d_gene: -; v_gene: TRBV28; abundance: -; CDR3nt: TGTGCCAGCAGTTTCGGGGGGGCGTTGGGGAACACTGAAGCTTTCTTT; CDR3aa: CASSFGGALGNTEAFF
j_gene: TRBJ2-5; d_gene: -; v_gene: TRBV5-6; abundance: once; CDR3nt: TGTGCCAGCAGCCCCGGGTCCCAAGAGACCCAGTACTTC; CDR3aa: CASSPGSQETQYF
j_gene: TRBJ1-5; d_gene: TRBD1; v_gene: TRBV27; abundance: -; CDR3nt: TGTGCCAGCAGTTCTGCCCGACAGGGGAATCGGCCCCAGCATTTT; CDR3aa: CASSSARQGNRPQHF
j_gene: TRBJ2-3; d_gene: TRBD2; v_gene: TRBV2; abundance: -; CDR3nt: TGTGCCAGCAGTGGTAGCGGGAAAGGGGACGCAGATACGCAGTATTTT; CDR3aa: CASSGSGKGDADTQYF
j_gene: TRBJ1-4; d_gene: -; v_gene: TRBV6-1; abundance: -; CDR3nt: TGTGCCAGCAGTGAGGAGCGCGCCAATGTGAAACTGTTTTTT; CDR3aa: CASSEERANVKLFF
j_gene: TRBJ1-5; d_gene: -; v_gene: TRBV5-6; abundance: few; CDR3nt: TGTGCCAGCTCCGGGGGGACGGGTCAGCCCCAGCATTTT; CDR3aa: CASSGGTGQPQHF
j_gene: TRBJ2-3; d_gene: TRBD2; v_gene: TRBV5-4; abundance: medium-sized; CDR3nt: TGTGCCAGCAGGGCGGGGGACTACCCCACAGATACGCAGTATTTT; CDR3aa: CASRAGDYPTDTQYF
j_gene: TRBJ2-5; d_gene: TRBD1; v_gene: TRBV24-1; abundance: -; CDR3nt: TGTGCCACCGGGACAGCGACGTGGGAGACCCAGTACTTC; CDR3aa: CATGTATWETQYF
j_gene: TRBJ2-5; d_gene: -; v_gene: TRBV5-1; abundance: -; CDR3nt: TGCGCCAGCAGCATACAGACCCGGGGCCAAGAGACCCAGTACTTC; CDR3aa: CASSIQTRGQETQYF
j_gene: TRBJ2-3; d_gene: -; v_gene: TRBV2; abundance: -; CDR3nt: TGTGCCAGCACCGTCGGGGGACTTTTGGGGCAGTATTTT; CDR3aa: CASTVGGLLGQYF
j_gene: TRBJ1-2; d_gene: TRBD1; v_gene: TRBV24-1; abundance: -; CDR3nt: TGTGCCACCAGTGCTATTTGCCACAGGGGGGGATGTGGCTACACCTTC; CDR3aa: CATSAICHRGGCGYTF
j_gene: TRBJ2-1; d_gene: TRBD2; v_gene: TRBV6-6; abundance: few; CDR3nt: TGTGCCAGCAGTCAGCCTACCTTAGCGGGCGGACCCTACAATGAGCAGTTCTTC; CDR3aa: CASSQPTLAGGPYNEQFF
j_gene: TRBJ1-6; d_gene: TRBD1; v_gene: TRBV28; abundance: -; CDR3nt: TGTGCCAGCAGATCTCCGGGACAGGGGATGGGTTCACCCCTCCACTTT; CDR3aa: CASRSPGQGMGSPLHF
j_gene: TRBJ2-3; d_gene: TRBD2; v_gene: TRBV11-2; abundance: -; CDR3nt: TGTGCCAGCAGCCCCTCGGGACTAGCGGGCACAGATACGCAGTATTTT; CDR3aa: CASSPSGLAGTDTQYF
j_gene: TRBJ2-7; d_gene: TRBD2; v_gene: TRBV5-4; abundance: -; CDR3nt: TGTGCCAGCAGCGGGACCTGGGCGGGAGGCTCCTACGAGCAGTACTTC; CDR3aa: CASSGTWAGGSYEQYF
j_gene: TRBJ2-7; d_gene: TRBD2; v_gene: TRBV6-5; abundance: -; CDR3nt: TGTGCCAGCATTAGTAGCGGGAGATACGAGCAGTACTTC; CDR3aa: CASISSGRYEQYF
j_gene: TRBJ1-4; d_gene: TRBD1; v_gene: TRBV19; abundance: -; CDR3nt: TGTGCCAGTCTCCCTAGGGGACAGGGGCAGGGAAAACTGTTTTTT; CDR3aa: CASLPRGQGQGKLFF
j_gene: TRBJ2-3; d_gene: TRBD2; v_gene: TRBV18; abundance: -; CDR3nt: TGTGCCAGCTCACCCCGGGGACTAGCGGGAGGAACAGATACGCAGTATTTT; CDR3aa: CASSPRGLAGGTDTQYF
j_gene: TRBJ2-7; d_gene: TRBD2; v_gene: TRBV13; abundance: few; CDR3nt: TGTGCCAGCAGCCCGCCGGGCGGGAGGAACAACGAGCAGTACTTC; CDR3aa: CASSPPGGRNNEQYF
j_gene: TRBJ2-5; d_gene: -; v_gene: TRBV9; abundance: -; CDR3nt: TGTGCCAGCAGCGTTTCGGGACACTCCCAAGAGACCCAGTACTTC; CDR3aa: CASSVSGHSQETQYF
j_gene: TRBJ1-2; d_gene: -; v_gene: TRBV7-9; abundance: -; CDR3nt: TGTGCCAGCGCCCACGGGGAGTCTAACTATGGCTACACCTTC; CDR3aa: CASAHGESNYGYTF
j_gene: TRBJ2-1; d_gene: TRBD1; v_gene: TRBV11-2; abundance: -; CDR3nt: TGTGCCAGCAGCTTAGAGGGACAGGGGGCGGACAATGAGCAGTTCTTC; CDR3aa: CASSLEGQGADNEQFF
j_gene: TRBJ1-1; d_gene: -; v_gene: TRBV10-2; abundance: -; CDR3nt: TGCGCCAGCACAGGGCGGAACACTGAAGCTTTCTTT; CDR3aa: CASTGRNTEAFF
j_gene: TRBJ2-2; d_gene: -; v_gene: TRBV18; abundance: few; CDR3nt: TGTGCCAGCTCACCACCTGGAGGCGGGGAGCTGTTTTTT; CDR3aa: CASSPPGGGELFF
j_gene: TRBJ2-1; d_gene: TRBD2; v_gene: TRBV5-6; abundance: -; CDR3nt: TGTGCCAGCTTCTCCTCTCCTAGCGGGTATTACAATGAGCAGTTCTTC; CDR3aa: CASFSSPSGYYNEQFF
j_gene: TRBJ2-1; d_gene: TRBD1; v_gene: TRBV5-4; abundance: -; CDR3nt: TGTGCCAGCAGCTTTTACCGGGACAGGGTCCGCGATGAGCAGTTCTTC; CDR3aa: CASSFYRDRVRDEQFF
j_gene: TRBJ2-5; d_gene: -; v_gene: TRBV7-9; abundance: -; CDR3nt: TGTGCCAGCAGCCCTAGGGGGTCTAGCGGTCGGCTACTGGGGGAGACCCAGTACTTC; CDR3aa: CASSPRGSSGRLLGETQYF